These 10 T cell receptor beta chains originate from one sample sequenced in a study of T cell responses to AZD1222 COVID-19 vaccine. Data came from immunoSEQ multiplex PCR; TCRdb stores just in-frame clones and leaves some out. The sample has 100,000 to 150,000 clones, roughly 90% seen once. The specimen comprised peripheral blood, sampled on day 0 of AZD1222 vaccination. The receptors stem from an adult in good health.

The CDR3 sequence is CASTHSSGGTDTQYF. The DNA for the CDR3 is TGTGCCAGCACACACTCTAGCGGGGGAACAGATACGCAGTATTTT. The rearrangement links TRBV6-1 to TRBJ2-3; 10 bases line up with TRBD2. Germline-derived CDR1 and CDR2 are MNHNS and SASEGT. V was pared by 7 bases and J by 3 bases, with 7 bases of the junction left unmatched. The CDR3 contains 15 residues.

CDR3 sequence reads: CASSKGLTPNNEQFF. The CDR3 coding sequence is TGTGCCAGCAGCAAGGGACTTACGCCTAACAATGAGCAGTTCTTC. The chain uses TRBV21-1 and TRBJ2-1; the DNA was not used to check the table's D call, TRBD2. TRBV21-1 constitutes a pseudogene. The CDR3 consists of 15 residues.

The rearrangement uses TRBV12-3 or TRBV12-4 and TRBJ2-2, with unresolved D. This CDR3 has 13 amino acids. Trimming cost V 7 bases and J 4 bases, with 10 bases left between them. CDR3 in amino acids: CASTAIGTGELFF. In nucleotides, the CDR3 is TGTGCCAGCACCGCCATCGGCACCGGGGAGCTGTTTTTT.

The gene calls are TRBV18 and TRBJ1-4; no clear D. The CDR3 length is 12 residues. V was cut by 2 bases and J by 8 bases, with 6 bases left in between. Germline CDR1 KGHSH, CDR2 LQKENI. The CDR3 sequence is CASSPTEEKLFF. CDR3 in DNA: TGTGCCAGCTCACCAACCGAAGAAAAACTGTTTTTT.

This clone was counted between two and nine times. The chain recombines TRBV7-2 with TRBJ1-6; no clear D. V gave up 7 bases and J gave up 8 bases, with 9 bases separating them. Germline V gene lookup returns CDR1 SGHTA and CDR2 FQGNSA. This CDR3 is 12 amino acids long. This CDR3 reads CASKSGDSPLHF. The CDR3 bases are TGTGCCAGCAAGTCCGGAGATTCACCCCTCCACTTT.

This chain connects TRBV7-9 to TRBJ2-3, with no clear D. V was cut by 3 bases and J by 2 bases, with 9 bases left in between. This CDR3 region has 14 residues. CDR1 SEHNR and CDR2 FQNEAQ come from the germline V gene (reference sequence). In DNA form, the CDR3 reads TGTGCCAGCAGCTTCTCCCTTCCCACAGATACGCAGTATTTT. Translated: CASSFSLPTDTQYF. Based on the CDR3 plus reference TRBV7-9 and TRBJ2-3, the full variable domain is DTGVSQNPRHKITKRGQNVTFRCDPISEHNRLYWYRQTLGQGPEFLTYFQNEAQLEKSRLLSDRFSAERPKGSFSTLEIQRTEQGDSAMYLCASSFSLPTDTQYFGPGTRLTVL.

This chain links TRBV2 with TRBJ1-1; 9 nucleotides align to TRBD1. The CDR3 runs to 13 residues. V lost 7 bases to trimming and J lost 12 bases; unmatched junction nucleotides: 12. CDR1 and CDR2 from the germline V gene are SNHLY and FYNNEI. The CDR3 spells CASNLGETGGTFF. CDR3 nucleotide sequence: TGTGCCAGCAACCTAGGGGAGACAGGGGGAACTTTCTTT.

The V gene is TRBV10-3, the J gene TRBJ1-5; unclear D gene. The V and J ends lost 6 bases and 3 bases respectively, with 6 bases between them. The CDR3 has 12 residues. Germline values: CDR1 ENHRY, CDR2 SYGVKD. The CDR3 coding sequence is TGTGCCATCAGCCCGACCAATCAGCCCCAGCATTTT. It yields the protein CAISPTNQPQHF.

The CDR3 protein is CASSTRDRGFTEAFF. CDR3 in DNA: TGTGCCAGCAGCACCCGGGACAGGGGGTTTACTGAAGCTTTCTTT. The V call is TRBV13, the J call TRBJ1-1, with 11 bases identical to TRBD1. The CDR3 loop spans 15 amino acids. V shed 5 bases, J shed 5 bases, and the junction held 7 bases outside the gene matches. CDR1 is PRHDT and CDR2 is FYEKMQ in the germline V gene (reference sequence).

This chain uses TRBV12-3 or TRBV12-4 with TRBJ2-7, with a weak D call TRBD2 (6 bases). Trimming removed 5 bases from V and 6 bases from J, with 11 bases in between. The CDR3 is 12 residues long. The CDR3 protein is CASSLGGIEQYF. The CDR3 DNA sequence: TGTGCCAGCAGTCTTGGGGGGATCGAGCAGTACTTC.